Listed below are T cell receptor beta chains from one sample, sequenced in a study of CD8 T cells in Susac syndrome. TCRdb itself ran the immunoSEQ multiplex PCR reads through MiXCR, one entry per CDR3 protein. The data show some 180,000 distinct CDR3 sequences, 93% seen once. Sequencing input: CD4+ T cells from PBMCs. The receptors originated from a human donor in good health. The CDR3 runs from the conserved cysteine through the conserved F or W. D genes are given only for firm matches. Clone sizes are given selectively: once, few, many, or a class where the clone is expanded.

j_call | d_call | v_call | cdr3_length | clone_size | cdr3_aa | cdr3_nt
TRBJ2-2 | TRBD1 | TRBV2 | 15 | - | CASSEQGAATGELFF | TGTGCCAGCAGTGAGCAGGGGGCGGCCACCGGGGAGCTGTTTTTT
TRBJ1-2 | - | TRBV13 | 12 | once | CASSLVEYGYTF | TGTGCCAGCAGCTTAGTCGAGTATGGCTACACCTTC
TRBJ1-5 | TRBD1 | TRBV4-1 | 16 | - | CASSQEVGQSNQPQHF | TGCGCCAGCAGCCAAGAGGTGGGACAGAGCAATCAGCCCCAGCATTTT
TRBJ1-1 | TRBD1 | TRBV28 | 13 | - | CASSGQGWTEAFF | TGTGCCAGCAGTGGACAGGGATGGACTGAAGCTTTCTTT
TRBJ1-4 | - | TRBV19 | 16 | - | CASSTRRGSTNEKLFF | TGTGCCAGTAGTACCCGCCGGGGTTCAACTAATGAAAAACTGTTTTTT
TRBJ1-5 | TRBD1 | TRBV28 | 16 | - | CASSGGQGYSNQPQHF | TGTGCCAGCAGTGGGGGACAGGGGTACAGCAATCAGCCCCAGCATTTT
TRBJ2-3 | - | TRBV7-2 | 13 | once | CASSLDGTDTQYF | TGTGCCAGCAGCTTAGATGGCACAGATACGCAGTATTTT
TRBJ2-5 | TRBD2 | TRBV7-2 | 14 | once | CASSLSAGDETQYF | TGTGCCAGCAGCTTATCGGCGGGGGACGAGACCCAGTACTTC
TRBJ2-2 | - | TRBV4-1 | 14 | - | CASSQDLAPGELFF | TGCGCCAGCAGCCAAGATCTAGCCCCCGGGGAGCTGTTTTTT
TRBJ2-7 | - | TRBV3-1 | 14 | - | CASSPAMGPYEQYF | TGTGCCAGCAGCCCGGCCATGGGGCCCTACGAGCAGTACTTC
TRBJ1-1 | - | TRBV12-3/TRBV12-4 | 13 | once | CASRPDGLSRAFF | TGTGCCAGCAGACCCGACGGACTTTCCCGGGCTTTCTTT
TRBJ2-5 | TRBD2 | TRBV5-1 | 16 | - | CASSLGGGGNQETQYF | TGCGCCAGCAGCTTGGGCGGCGGGGGGAACCAAGAGACCCAGTACTTC
TRBJ2-3 | - | TRBV27 | 21 | - | CASSMTSQWRGPALSTDTQYF | TGTGCCAGCAGCATGACCTCCCAGTGGAGGGGTCCTGCCCTTAGCACAGATACGCAGTATTTT
TRBJ2-7 | - | TRBV25-1 | 15 | - | CASSGGVRFSYEQYF | TGTGCCAGCAGTGGAGGGGTTCGATTCTCCTACGAGCAGTACTTC
TRBJ2-1 | TRBD2 | TRBV3-1 | 15 | - | CASSQLAGSYNEQFF | TGTGCCAGCAGCCAACTAGCGGGGTCCTACAATGAGCAGTTCTTC
TRBJ2-6 | - | TRBV7-9 | 16 | - | CASSLGRPSGANVLTF | TGTGCCAGCAGCTTAGGGCGGCCCTCTGGGGCCAACGTCCTGACTTTC
TRBJ2-7 | TRBD1 | TRBV14 | 15 | - | CASSLRQGGYYEQYF | TGTGCCAGCAGTCTCCGACAGGGGGGATACTACGAGCAGTACTTC
TRBJ2-3 | - | TRBV6-5 | 14 | - | CASSYAGAADTQYF | TGTGCCAGCAGTTACGCGGGGGCGGCAGATACGCAGTATTTT
TRBJ2-5 | - | TRBV9 | 15 | - | CASSVVGLNQETQYF | TGTGCCAGCAGCGTAGTAGGGTTAAATCAAGAGACCCAGTACTTC
TRBJ1-1 | - | TRBV20-1 | 14 | - | CSAPPAGPNTEAFF | TGCAGTGCTCCTCCGGCAGGCCCGAACACTGAAGCTTTCTTT
TRBJ2-5 | - | TRBV29-1 | 13 | - | CSATRGHQETQYF | TGCAGCGCAACCCGAGGACACCAGGAGACCCAGTACTTC
TRBJ2-5 | - | TRBV12-3/TRBV12-4 | 13 | - | CASSLTGRGTQYF | TGTGCCAGCAGCCTGACAGGGAGGGGGACCCAGTACTTC
TRBJ2-1 | - | TRBV28 | 13 | - | CASRGVPNNEQFF | TGTGCCAGCAGAGGAGTACCCAACAATGAGCAGTTCTTC
TRBJ2-5 | - | TRBV2 | 10 | - | CAAGAETQYF | TGTGCCGCGGGGGCGGAGACCCAGTACTTC
TRBJ2-4 | - | TRBV7-2 | 19 | - | CASSLGPDRGVLAKNIQYF | TGTGCCAGCAGCTTAGGTCCGGACAGAGGAGTTCTAGCCAAAAACATTCAGTACTTC
TRBJ2-3 | TRBD2 | TRBV27 | 15 | - | CASSWRGGVTDTQYF | TGTGCCAGCAGTTGGCGGGGGGGCGTTACAGATACGCAGTATTTT
TRBJ1-2 | TRBD1 | TRBV5-4 | 16 | - | CASSYPGRTGVGGYTF | TGTGCCAGCAGCTACCCCGGGAGGACAGGGGTTGGGGGCTACACCTTC
TRBJ1-6 | - | TRBV28 | 16 | - | CASSLSGARSNSPLHF | TGTGCCAGCAGTTTGTCGGGGGCCCGATCTAATTCACCCCTCCACTTT
TRBJ1-2 | - | TRBV28 | 15 | - | CASSYPVGSFYGYTF | TGTGCCAGCAGCTACCCCGTAGGTTCCTTCTATGGCTACACCTTC
TRBJ2-1 | TRBD2 | TRBV5-1 | 17 | once | CASSPGLAPVRHNEQFF | TGCGCCAGCAGCCCGGGACTAGCGCCCGTTAGGCACAATGAGCAGTTCTTC
TRBJ1-4 | - | TRBV11-2 | 14 | - | CASSIFATNEKLFF | TGTGCCAGCAGCATCTTCGCAACTAATGAAAAACTGTTTTTT
TRBJ1-2 | - | TRBV5-1 | 14 | once | CASSPRDGVYGYTF | TGCGCCAGCAGCCCCCGGGACGGAGTCTATGGCTACACCTTC